This T cell receptor (beta chain) comes out of a study of CD8 T cells in ankylosing spondylitis. Overall study findings and caveats: The authors found the disease-linked clones to be CD8+ and relatively rare in peripheral blood. Past studies reported some motif variants in reactive arthritis synovial fluid and blood. Ankylosing spondylitis blood seemed to carry a telltale TCR beta motif made of roughly 8 highly homologous variants.

There are a few counts of this clonotype. Its antigen is currently unknown. Germline CDR1 reads DFQATT; CDR2 reads SNEGSKA (reference sequence). The CDR3 totals 16 residues. V was cut by 0 bases and J by 6 bases, with 15 bases left in between. 5'-RACE, quantitative and with molecular barcodes, yielded the TCR beta libraries. TCRdb analysed the 5' RACE reads with MiXCR anew, one entry per CDR3 protein. The sample shows approximately 200,000 distinct CDR3 sequences, roughly 13% of them seen only once. The V call is TRBV20-1, the J call TRBJ1-6, with D possibly matching TRBD1 (6 bases). The sequenced sample consisted of blood, either unsorted or a sorted T cell fraction (not recorded which). The TCR was taken from a male donor with ankylosing spondylitis or in good health (not recorded which). In nucleotides, the CDR3 is TGCAGTGCTAGAGATCGATCCGGCAGGGGTAATTCACCCCTCCACTTT. This encodes CSARDRSGRGNSPLHF.